The sequence of this T cell receptor (beta chain) was determined in a study of T cells expressing NK-cell markers (dated by TCRdb to the early 2020s). With respect to the entire study: TCR beta-chain repertoires were profiled in sorted CD3+CD56+NKG2C+, CD3+CD56+NKG2C- and CD3+CD56-NKG2C+ T-cell subsets from several donors. Seven of the eight sequenced donors were HCMV-seropositive and one was HCMV-seronegative. Illumina HiSeq 2000/2500, MiSeq or NextSeq was used to sequence libraries as 2 x 150 bp reads. The eight sequenced donors were randomly selected healthy volunteers, three men and five women. The investigation overall reported the following: In over 5 donors, the dominant CD3+CD56+NKG2C+ clonotypes were among the top 10 CD8+ clonotypes and accounted for about 1.0-7.0% of CD8+ T cells. It remained unclear whether the expanded NKG2C-expressing T cell clones were specific for HCMV antigens. Those dominant clonotypes were again the most abundant among CD3+CD56-NKG2C+ cells in a handful of donors, at roughly 25-65%.

A remark on this clonotype: The clone's antigen remains unknown.

HCMV-specific IgG was detected in serum with a commercial ELISA kit to determine HCMV serostatus. Peripheral blood mononuclear cells were isolated from blood by Ficoll density gradient centrifugation. The instrument given in TCRdb is Illumina HiSeq 2000. 5'RACE template switching, by which a universal primer site and unique molecular identifiers were added, was used to make TCR beta cDNA libraries. cDNA synthesis was primed from the TCR beta constant segment and was followed by two successive PCR amplification steps. Per the source publication's procedure: MIGEC was used to demultiplex reads and group reads by UMI, and MiTCR was used to assemble and quantify clonotypes. To exclude erroneous sequences, only TCR cDNA sequences supported by at least two reads were retained. The tcR package was used for downstream repertoire analysis, and clonotypes were matched across fractions by CDR3 nucleotide sequence plus V segment. VDJmatch was used to annotate antigen specificity against VDJdb, with one amino acid substitution in CDR3 allowed. TCRdb reprocessed the reads and assigns one entry to each CDR3 protein sequence, leaving out DNA. In this record, the V and J calls reflect TCRdb's handling and not the investigators' own analysis. The sample's table covers about 390,000 distinct CDR3 sequences. Clones ranked in the top ten supply roughly a tenth of the sample.

There are 14 amino acids in the CDR3, from cysteine to phenylalanine inclusive. No DNA was logged. The germline V gene yields SGHDT for CDR1 and YYEEEE for CDR2. The sample taken for sequencing was blood T cells: a sorted CD56 or NKG2C T cell subset, CD4+ or CD8+ T cells, or bulk PBMC T cells (not recorded which). The receptor chain draws on TRBV5-6 and TRBJ2-5; TCRdb calls TRBD1, which cannot be checked without DNA. This clonotype was obtained from a woman in her fifties or sixties in good health. Donor details come from another sample of the same person, matched by shared clones. The CDR3 reads as follows: CASSSTGEGETQYF.